The source of this T cell receptor (beta chain) is a study of post-analysis software for immune sequencing data. For the study at large: Patients with relapsing-remitting, secondary progressive and progressive-relapsing multiple sclerosis courses were all represented.

Overall study findings and caveats: People with multiple sclerosis had a significantly lower normalized Chao1 diversity than controls did. Five TRBV segments occurring more often in patients than controls included TRBV5-6, TRBV5-1 and TRBV20-1. Batch-matched samples strongly co-clustered by F measure.

A remark on this clonotype: Its antigen is currently unknown. Possible read error: a much larger clone is one base away.

Germline assignment: CDR1 SGDLS and CDR2 YYNGEE. The CDR3 has 14 residues. The library was made from cDNA and included unique molecular identifiers. cDNA molecules numbering around 450,000 came from around 1 to 10 million T cells. TCRdb re-analysed the PCR reads in MiXCR, keeping a single row per CDR3 protein. The table shows some 190,000 distinct CDR3 sequences, with 29% occurring only once. The receptor comes from a girl under 18 with multiple sclerosis. This chain connects TRBV9 to TRBJ1-1; the D is unclear. Sequenced material: blood. The CDR3 sequence: CASSVQDSNTGAFF. CDR3 DNA: TGTGCCAGCAGCGTGCAGGACTCCAACACTGGAGCTTTCTTT.